This is a list of T cell receptor beta chains from one sample in a study of cytomegalovirus exposure and HLA in healthy donors. Assay: immunoSEQ multiplex PCR; the TCRdb copy retains only in-frame clones and omits some. The sample holds more than 150,000 clones; more than 65% are singletons and the top ten take 2.5%. The sequencing input was PBMCs. The source is a woman aged 25 to 39 in good health and CMV-seropositive. The CDR3 runs from the conserved cysteine through the conserved F or W. Each record gives: D gene, J gene, V gene, clone size, CDR3 protein, CDR3 DNA. A D gene is named only where the DNA matches it firmly. Part of the rows lack a size; the others show once, few, many or a class for expanded clones.

d_gene: TRBD1
j_gene: TRBJ1-2
v_gene: TRBV9
abundance: few
CDR3aa: CASSPTGNNYGYTF
CDR3nt: TGTGCCAGCAGCCCGACAGGGAACAACTATGGCTACACCTTC

d_gene: TRBD1
j_gene: TRBJ2-7
v_gene: TRBV25-1
abundance: .
CDR3aa: CASNVTTGGYEQYF
CDR3nt: TGTGCCAGCAATGTCACGACAGGGGGCTACGAGCAGTACTTC

d_gene: .
j_gene: TRBJ1-5
v_gene: TRBV4-1
abundance: .
CDR3aa: CASSQEWTGNQPQHF
CDR3nt: TGCGCCAGCAGCCAAGAATGGACAGGCAATCAGCCCCAGCATTTT

d_gene: .
j_gene: TRBJ2-1
v_gene: TRBV11-2
abundance: .
CDR3aa: CASSLTVRDFLNEQFF
CDR3nt: TGTGCCAGCAGCTTGACCGTGAGGGATTTTTTAAATGAGCAGTTCTTC

d_gene: .
j_gene: TRBJ1-1
v_gene: TRBV7-8
abundance: .
CDR3aa: CASSFPGKNTEAFF
CDR3nt: TGTGCCAGCAGCTTCCCGGGGAAGAACACTGAAGCTTTCTTT

d_gene: .
j_gene: TRBJ2-3
v_gene: TRBV5-1
abundance: .
CDR3aa: CASSFYGPSTDTQYF
CDR3nt: TGCGCCAGCAGCTTTTACGGTCCTAGCACAGATACGCAGTATTTT

d_gene: .
j_gene: TRBJ2-2
v_gene: TRBV28
abundance: .
CDR3aa: CASSLYRAALPNTGELFF
CDR3nt: TGTGCCAGCAGTTTATACAGGGCGGCGCTACCAAACACCGGGGAGCTGTTTTTT

d_gene: TRBD2
j_gene: TRBJ2-6
v_gene: TRBV9
abundance: .
CDR3aa: CASSVRLAGGSGANGLTF
CDR3nt: TGTGCCAGCAGCGTAAGACTAGCGGGGGGGTCTGGGGCCAACGGCCTGACTTTC

d_gene: TRBD2
j_gene: TRBJ2-1
v_gene: TRBV7-3
abundance: .
CDR3aa: CASSLRSTGLADYNEQFF
CDR3nt: TGTGCCAGCAGCTTACGGTCTACCGGACTAGCGGACTACAATGAGCAGTTCTTC

d_gene: .
j_gene: TRBJ2-7
v_gene: TRBV7-9
abundance: .
CDR3aa: CASSLGSRGGSYEQYF
CDR3nt: TGTGCCAGCAGCTTAGGATCGCGGGGTGGATCCTACGAGCAGTACTTC

d_gene: .
j_gene: TRBJ2-2
v_gene: TRBV15
abundance: .
CDR3aa: CATSRGDIYTGELFF
CDR3nt: TGTGCCACCAGCAGAGGCGATATCTACACCGGGGAGCTGTTTTTT

d_gene: TRBD1
j_gene: TRBJ2-7
v_gene: TRBV6-6
abundance: .
CDR3aa: CASSRRAGTGFEQYF
CDR3nt: TGTGCCAGCAGCCGGCGGGCCGGGACAGGGTTCGAGCAGTACTTC

d_gene: TRBD2
j_gene: TRBJ2-1
v_gene: TRBV4-1
abundance: .
CDR3aa: CASSPRDSGGFEQFF
CDR3nt: TGCGCCAGCAGCCCGAGGGATAGCGGGGGTTTTGAGCAGTTCTTC

d_gene: TRBD1
j_gene: TRBJ2-1
v_gene: TRBV10-3
abundance: few
CDR3aa: CAITPGQGAREQFF
CDR3nt: TGTGCCATCACCCCGGGACAGGGGGCTAGGGAGCAGTTCTTC

d_gene: .
j_gene: TRBJ2-3
v_gene: TRBV11-3
abundance: .
CDR3aa: CASSLGAVTIGDTQYF
CDR3nt: TGTGCCAGCAGCTTAGGGGCGGTGACTATAGGGGATACGCAGTATTTT

d_gene: TRBD1
j_gene: TRBJ1-3
v_gene: TRBV7-2
abundance: .
CDR3aa: CASSSRTGRSGNTIYF
CDR3nt: TGTGCCAGCAGCTCTCGGACAGGGCGCTCTGGAAACACCATATATTTT

d_gene: TRBD1
j_gene: TRBJ2-7
v_gene: TRBV7-2
abundance: few
CDR3aa: CASSSNPGQGRAEQYF
CDR3nt: TGTGCCAGCAGCTCAAATCCGGGACAGGGCCGGGCCGAGCAGTACTTC

d_gene: TRBD1
j_gene: TRBJ1-1
v_gene: TRBV28
abundance: .
CDR3aa: CASSLPDRVVAEAFF
CDR3nt: TGTGCCAGCAGTTTACCGGACAGGGTTGTCGCTGAAGCTTTCTTT